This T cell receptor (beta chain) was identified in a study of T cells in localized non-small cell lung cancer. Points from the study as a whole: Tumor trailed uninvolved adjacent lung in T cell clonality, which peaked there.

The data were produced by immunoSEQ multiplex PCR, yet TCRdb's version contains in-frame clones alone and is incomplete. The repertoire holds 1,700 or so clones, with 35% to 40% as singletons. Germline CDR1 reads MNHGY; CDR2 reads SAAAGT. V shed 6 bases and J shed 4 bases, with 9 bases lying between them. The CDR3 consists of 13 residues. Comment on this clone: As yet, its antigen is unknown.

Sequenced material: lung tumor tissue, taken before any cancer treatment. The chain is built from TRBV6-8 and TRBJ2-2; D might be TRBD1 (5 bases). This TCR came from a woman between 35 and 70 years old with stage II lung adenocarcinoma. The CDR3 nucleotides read TGTGCCAGCAGCGAAGGGGCCACCGGGGAGCTGTTTTTT. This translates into CASSEGATGELFF.